These 11 T cell receptor beta chains share one sample of origin, sequenced in a study of CD8 T cells in Susac syndrome. Random hexamers primed reverse transcription of about 0.45 to 1 ug RNA. TCRdb re-called the immunoSEQ multiplex PCR reads with MiXCR, one entry per CDR3 protein. The data hold about 200,000 distinct CDR3 sequences, with nearly 95% observed a single time. Sequencing was done on a sample of CD4+ T cells from PBMCs. The receptors were sampled from a human donor with multiple sclerosis.

This clonotype came up a few times. This chain links TRBV29-1 with TRBJ1-1; D is unresolved. The germline V and J ends were trimmed by 3 bases and 2 bases, with 7 bases remaining between them. This CDR3 comprises 12 residues. Germline CDR1 and CDR2: SQVTM and ANQGSEA. This chain's CDR3 is CSVDRVNTEAFF. CDR3 nucleotides: TGCAGCGTTGATCGGGTTAACACTGAAGCTTTCTTT.

The chain carries TRBV11-3 and TRBJ2-1; 16 nucleotides line up with TRBD2. The germline V gene has CDR1 SGHNT and CDR2 YENEEA. This CDR3 spans 16 amino acids. Trimming removed 3 bases from V and 9 bases from J; junction bases left unmatched: 5. CDR3 residues: CASSLGLAGGPSEQFF. DNA for the CDR3: TGTGCCAGCAGCTTGGGACTAGCGGGAGGGCCCAGTGAGCAGTTCTTC.

The chain links TRBV20-1 to TRBJ1-1; D is ambiguous. This CDR3 is built from 13 residues. Trimming stripped 6 bases from V and 4 bases from J, with 15 bases between. Germline V CDR1 and CDR2: DFQATT, SNEGSKA (reference sequence). CDR3 sequence: CSAPGEASTEAFF. CDR3 sequence (DNA): TGCAGTGCCCCCGGGGAGGCTTCCACTGAAGCTTTCTTT.

This rearrangement joins TRBV4-1 to TRBJ2-5; TRBD1 might be the D (6 bases). The CDR3 runs 14 residues. From germline, CDR1 is MGHRA and CDR2 YSYEKL. Between the trimmed V and J ends, which lost 5 bases and 0 bases, there was a span of 10 bases. CDR3 coding DNA: TGCGCCAGCAGCTTGAGGACAGACCAAGAGACCCAGTACTTC. It encodes CASSLRTDQETQYF.

The chain couples TRBV3-1 to TRBJ2-5; unclear D gene. Germline loops: CDR1 LGHDT, CDR2 YNNKEL (reference sequence). Trimming removed 0 bases from V and 7 bases from J, with 12 bases in between. The CDR3 loop spans 14 amino acids. The CDR3 DNA follows: TGTGCCAGCAGCCAAGAGCTTCATCCCGGGACCCAGTACTTC. Residues: CASSQELHPGTQYF.

This clonotype was recorded only once. The CDR3 region has the DNA TGTGCCAGCTCGCCAGGGGTGGGAGATACGCAGTATTTT. Translating it yields CASSPGVGDTQYF. This chain links TRBV18 with TRBJ2-3, with D perhaps TRBD1 (6 bases). CDR1 is KGHSH, CDR2 LQKENI, per germline. Deletions cut 6 bases from V and 5 bases from J, with 12 bases between. This CDR3 has 13 residues.

The CDR3 sequence is CASSRTEVYTEAFF. CDR3 nucleotide sequence: TGCGCCAGCAGCCGGACGGAAGTATATACTGAAGCTTTCTTT. The chain links TRBV5-1 to TRBJ1-1; D is ambiguous. The CDR3 extends over 14 amino acids. Trimming stripped 4 bases from V and 5 bases from J, with 15 bases between. Germline V gene data show CDR1 as SGHRS and CDR2 as YFSETQ.

The chain is built from TRBV5-1 and TRBJ2-5; D might be TRBD1 or TRBD2, each matching 5 bases. Germline V gives CDR1 SGHRS, CDR2 YFSETQ. This CDR3 comprises 14 residues. With 3 bases removed from V and 5 bases from J, the gap between germline ends came to 14 bases. This CDR3 is CASSWTPRDETQYF. In DNA form, the CDR3 reads TGCGCCAGCAGCTGGACCCCCAGGGACGAGACCCAGTACTTC.

The chain has TRBV20-1 and TRBJ2-5; 7 nucleotides match TRBD2. CDR1 is DFQATT and CDR2 is SNEGSKA in the germline V gene (reference sequence). The CDR3 runs 13 residues. The V and J ends lost 7 bases and 4 bases, in that order; junction bases with no gene match: 9. The CDR3 coding sequence is TGCAGTGTTCCGGGACTACCGGCAGAGACCCAGTACTTC. This encodes CSVPGLPAETQYF.

This clonotype was picked up one time. V is TRBV25-1 and J is TRBJ2-7; 9 positions match TRBD2. This CDR3 comprises 15 residues. Germline V gene lookup returns CDR1 MGHDK and CDR2 SYGVNS. J was trimmed by 4 bases and V by 3 bases; bases with no gene match: 7. The chain's CDR3 is CASSDVGGGDYEQYF. The CDR3, as DNA: TGTGCCAGCAGTGATGTCGGCGGGGGGGATTACGAGCAGTACTTC.

This chain connects TRBV5-1 to TRBJ2-7; unclear D gene. The germline CDR1 and CDR2 sequences are SGHRS and YFSETQ. This CDR3 is built from 13 residues. V dropped 3 bases and J dropped 0 bases, with 7 bases sitting between them. The CDR3 DNA is TGCGCCAGCAGCTCCCTGGCCTCCTACGAGCAGTACTTC. Encoded protein: CASSSLASYEQYF.